These 6 T cell receptor beta chains were all obtained from the same sample, sequenced in a study of cytomegalovirus exposure and HLA in healthy donors. A multiplex PCR was run with 60 Vbeta primers and 13 Jbeta primers. Libraries were prepared by immunoSEQ multiplex PCR; TCRdb keeps only in-frame clonotypes and omits some of them. The data hold about 150,000 clones, with around 80% observed a single time. The specimen sequenced was PBMCs. The receptors stem from a male donor in good health and CMV-seropositive.

This chain joins TRBV7-9 and TRBJ2-7; tentatively, D is TRBD1 (6 bases). The CDR3 covers 14 residues. Germline lookup yields CDR1 SEHNR and CDR2 FQNEAQ (reference sequence). V lost 4 bases, J lost 5 bases, and 15 bases lay in between. DNA of the CDR3: TGTGCCAGCAGCTCCAGTACAGGGCTGGACGAGCAGTACTTC. This gives the protein CASSSSTGLDEQYF. Combining the CDR3 with reference TRBV7-9 and TRBJ2-7 gives the whole variable domain DTGVSQNPRHKITKRGQNVTFRCDPISEHNRLYWYRQTLGQGPEFLTYFQNEAQLEKSRLLSDRFSAERPKGSFSTLEIQRTEQGDSAMYLCASSSSTGLDEQYFGPGTRLTVT.

This clone was counted between two and nine times. The chain recombines TRBV7-6 with TRBJ2-2; the match to TRBD2 covers 9 bases. CDR1 and CDR2 (germline): SGHVS, FNYEAQ. The trim removed 5 bases at V and 3 bases at J, leaving 4 bases unmatched. The CDR3 extends over 15 amino acids. CDR3 sequence reads: CASSELAGHTGELFF. CDR3 DNA: TGTGCCAGCAGCGAACTAGCGGGCCACACCGGGGAGCTGTTTTTT.

The rearrangement joins TRBV2 to TRBJ2-7; 8 bases align to TRBD2. The length of the CDR3 is 16 residues. Germline CDR1 reads SNHLY; CDR2 reads FYNNEI. V was clipped by 4 bases and J by 7 bases; unmatched bases: 15. CDR3 protein: CASSGEGISGSVEQYF. The CDR3 DNA follows: TGTGCCAGCAGTGGCGAAGGGATAAGCGGGAGTGTTGAGCAGTACTTC.

V usage is TRBV30 and J usage is TRBJ2-2; D may be TRBD2 (6 bases). This CDR3 region has 14 residues. V was cut by 0 bases and J by 4 bases, with 9 bases left in between. Looked up from germline, CDR1 is GTSNPN and CDR2 is SVGIG (reference sequence). CDR3 residues: CAWSVLGGTGELFF. The CDR3, as DNA: TGTGCCTGGAGTGTACTGGGGGGCACCGGGGAGCTGTTTTTT.

A note on this clone: Other DNA sequences in this specimen translate into the identical CDR3. The chain uses TRBV5-1 and TRBJ2-3, with D unclear. The length of the CDR3 is 12 residues. Germline CDR1 and CDR2: SGHRS and YFSETQ. V was clipped by 4 bases and J by 0 bases, with 3 bases between them. For the CDR3, the DNA is TGCGCCAGCAGCCTCAGCACAGATACGCAGTATTTT. Translation gives CASSLSTDTQYF.

The chain is built from TRBV9 and TRBJ2-7; D is unclear. V was pared by 4 bases and J by 0 bases, with 11 bases between. Germline CDR1 and CDR2: SGDLS and YYNGEE. The CDR3 runs to 14 residues. The CDR3 protein is CASSPQRSSYEQYF. Here the CDR3 DNA reads TGTGCCAGCAGCCCCCAACGGTCCTCCTACGAGCAGTACTTC.